What follows is one TCR beta chain and its context. This may stem from a read error, because a much larger clone lies one nucleotide away. This record belongs to a study of blood T cells in healthy people across ages. At the level of the study: Capturing about one barcoded beta molecule per two T cells was achieved by template switching.

Per germline, CDR1 LNHNV and CDR2 YYDKDF (reference sequence). This CDR3 spans 15 amino acids. Peripheral blood, roughly 9.3 milliliters per donor, was collected. The second PCR ran roughly 6 to 12 cycles with a sample-barcoded 5' primer and J-beta primers. From the 5' RACE reads, TCRdb called clonotypes with MiXCR, one entry per CDR3 protein. The data show about 1.7 million distinct CDR3 sequences, 28% seen once. The sequencing sample was made of blood. This sequence was found in a woman younger than 45 in good health. The chain recombines TRBV15 with TRBJ2-5; D is possibly TRBD1 (5 bases). Here the CDR3 DNA reads TGTGCCACCGGCAGAGATCGGCAGGGAAGGGAGACCCAGTACTTC. It codes for CATGRDRQGRETQYF.